This T cell receptor beta chain was sequenced in a study of technical replicates of blood from a handful of donors. In germline, CDR1 is LGHNA, CDR2 YSLEER. This CDR3 comprises 16 residues. Comments on this clone: A read error may produce the germline difference seen at one junction end.

Sequencing used immunoSEQ multiplex PCR; TCRdb keeps in-frame clones, though not all of them. The sample lists roughly 51,000 clones, about 93% occurring once. The chain is built from TRBV4-3 and TRBJ2-7, with D maybe TRBD2 (5 bases). This clonotype was sampled from a human donor in good health. Some clones in this sample may be carry-over from other donors' samples. Sequencing used PBMCs. The CDR3 DNA reads as TGCGCCAGCAGCAAAGAACGGGGAGAGGGATCCTACGAGCAGTACTTC. Residues: CASSKERGEGSYEQYF.